The following is a T cell receptor beta chain sequence with its context. These data originate in a study of blood T cell repertoires in COVID-19. About the study: Samples came from the United States, Italy and Spain, spanning acute and convalescent COVID-19. T cells, B-cell-depleted T cells, or PBMCs provided the cDNA or gDNA that served as material.

As originally analysed: By means of reference gene primer amplification, nucleated cell counts were estimated. Produced via immunoSEQ multiplex PCR; TCRdb's table is partial and in-frame only. V and J calls and clone size follow that table, whereas D and trimming were derived from the DNA. The table shows around 110,000 clones, with 90% occurring only once. The CDR3 totals 16 residues. With 5 bases clipped from V and 4 bases from J, the junction kept 6 bases outside the gene matches. CDR1 SEHNR and CDR2 FQNEAQ come from the germline V gene (reference sequence). This clonotype was sampled from a human donor with active COVID-19. The donor label of this sample is uncertain. The sample consisted of peripheral blood. This chain joins TRBV7-9 and TRBJ2-1, with 12 bases matching TRBD2. The CDR3 DNA sequence: TGTGCCAGCAGCCTTACTAGCGGGGGGACTTACAATGAGCAGTTCTTC. This codes for CASSLTSGGTYNEQFF.